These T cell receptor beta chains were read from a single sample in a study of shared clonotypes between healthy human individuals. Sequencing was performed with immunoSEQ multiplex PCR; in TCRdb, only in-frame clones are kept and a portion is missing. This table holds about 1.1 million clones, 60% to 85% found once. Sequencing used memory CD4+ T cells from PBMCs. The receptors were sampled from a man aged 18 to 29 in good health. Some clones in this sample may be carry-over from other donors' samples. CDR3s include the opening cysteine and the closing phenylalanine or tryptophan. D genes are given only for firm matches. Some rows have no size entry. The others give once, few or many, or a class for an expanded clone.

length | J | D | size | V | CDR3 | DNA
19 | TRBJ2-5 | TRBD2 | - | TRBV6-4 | CASSDSQTSGETSQETQYF | TGTGCCAGCAGTGACTCCCAAACTAGCGGAGAAACCTCGCAAGAGACCCAGTACTTC
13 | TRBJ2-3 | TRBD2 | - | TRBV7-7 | CASSLGEGGTQYF | TGTGCCAGCAGCTTGGGGGAGGGAGGTACGCAGTATTTT
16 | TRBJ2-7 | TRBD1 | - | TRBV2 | CASSSRITGGRYEQYF | TGTGCCAGCAGCTCACGTATTACAGGGGGCCGGTACGAGCAGTACTTC
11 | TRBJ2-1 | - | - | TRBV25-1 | CASSAYYEQFF | TGTGCCAGCAGTGCCTACTATGAGCAGTTCTTC
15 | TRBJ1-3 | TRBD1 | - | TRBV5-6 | CASSRETGSGNTIYF | TGTGCCAGCAGCCGTGAGACAGGGTCAGGAAACACCATATATTTT
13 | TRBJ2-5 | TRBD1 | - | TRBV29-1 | CSVRTGTGETQYF | TGCAGCGTTAGGACAGGGACGGGAGAGACCCAGTACTTC
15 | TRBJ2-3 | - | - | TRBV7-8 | CASRPVATSTDTQYF | TGTGCCAGCAGACCGGTAGCGACTAGCACAGATACGCAGTATTTT
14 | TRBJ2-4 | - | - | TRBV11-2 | CASSLDRTMHFQYF | TGTGCCAGCAGCTTAGACCGGACAATGCATTTTCAGTACTTC
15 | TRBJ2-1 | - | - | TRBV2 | CASTFAGGGGNEQFF | TGTGCCAGCACGTTTGCTGGGGGAGGAGGCAATGAGCAGTTCTTC
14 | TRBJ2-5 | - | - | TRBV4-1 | CASSPPGAEETQYF | TGCGCCAGCAGCCCCCCCGGTGCAGAAGAGACCCAGTACTTC
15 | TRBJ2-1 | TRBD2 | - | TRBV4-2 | CASSTSGVSYNEQFF | TGTGCCAGCAGCACGAGCGGGGTCTCCTACAATGAGCAGTTCTTC
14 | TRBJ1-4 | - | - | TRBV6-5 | CASKRATTNEKLFF | TGTGCCAGCAAGAGGGCTACAACTAATGAAAAACTGTTTTTT
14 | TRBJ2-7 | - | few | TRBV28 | CASSLAGGPYEQYF | TGTGCCAGCAGTTTAGCAGGGGGGCCCTACGAGCAGTACTTC
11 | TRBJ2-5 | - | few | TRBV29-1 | CSVETGETQYF | TGCAGCGTCGAAACAGGAGAGACCCAGTACTTC
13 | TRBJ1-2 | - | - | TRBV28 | CASSLPGNYGYTF | TGTGCCAGCAGTTTACCCGGGAACTATGGCTACACCTTC
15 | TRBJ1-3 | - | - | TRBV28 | CASSLSTVSGNTIYF | TGTGCCAGCAGTTTATCGACAGTCTCTGGAAACACCATATATTTT
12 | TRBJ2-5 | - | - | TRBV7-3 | CASSLNGGTQYF | TGTGCCAGCAGCTTAAATGGGGGGACCCAGTACTTC
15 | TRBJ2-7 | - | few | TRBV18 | CASSTSTGALDEQYF | TGTGCCAGCTCAACTTCCACCGGGGCTCTCGACGAGCAGTACTTC
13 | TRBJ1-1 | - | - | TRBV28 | CASSRWGNTEAFF | TGTGCCAGCAGTAGATGGGGGAACACTGAAGCTTTCTTT
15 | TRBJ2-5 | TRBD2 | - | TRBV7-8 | CASSYLSIGGETQYF | TGTGCCAGCAGCTACCTCTCAATCGGGGGGGAGACCCAGTACTTC
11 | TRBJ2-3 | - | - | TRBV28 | CASIQRDTQYF | TGTGCCAGCATCCAAAGGGATACGCAGTATTTT
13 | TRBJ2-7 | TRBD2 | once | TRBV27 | CASSWSGSPQQYF | TGTGCCAGCAGTTGGAGCGGGAGCCCGCAGCAGTACTTC
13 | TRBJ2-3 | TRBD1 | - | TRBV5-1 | CASSLQGGDTQYF | TGCGCCAGCAGCTTACAGGGGGGAGATACGCAGTATTTT
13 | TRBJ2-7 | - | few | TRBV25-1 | CASSGTGTYEQYF | TGTGCCAGCAGTGGTACAGGGACCTACGAGCAGTACTTC
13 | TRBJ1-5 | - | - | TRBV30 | CAWSPQSNQPQHF | TGTGCCTGGAGCCCACAGAGCAATCAGCCCCAGCATTTT
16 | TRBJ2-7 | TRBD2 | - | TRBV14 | CASSRWGGPSSHEQYF | TGTGCCAGCAGTCGGTGGGGGGGACCCTCGTCCCACGAGCAGTACTTC
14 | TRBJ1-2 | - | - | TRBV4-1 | CASSEQGIRGGYTF | TGCGCCAGCTCAGAACAGGGTATACGTGGTGGCTACACCTTC
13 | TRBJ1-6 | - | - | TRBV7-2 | CATQQEPNSPLHF | TGTGCCACCCAACAGGAACCTAATTCACCCCTCCACTTT
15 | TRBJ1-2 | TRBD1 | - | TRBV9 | CASSEGTDQLYGYTF | TGTGCCAGCAGCGAAGGGACAGACCAGCTCTATGGCTACACCTTC
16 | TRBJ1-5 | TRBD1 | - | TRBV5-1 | CASSFFPDRENQPQHF | TGCGCCAGCAGCTTTTTTCCGGACAGGGAGAATCAGCCCCAGCATTTT
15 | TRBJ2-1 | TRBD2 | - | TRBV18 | CASSPRREGRNEQFF | TGTGCCAGCTCACCACGGCGGGAGGGCCGGAATGAGCAGTTCTTC
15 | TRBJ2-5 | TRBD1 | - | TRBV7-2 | CASSSGQAFQETQYF | TGTGCCAGCAGCTCGGGACAGGCCTTCCAAGAGACCCAGTACTTC
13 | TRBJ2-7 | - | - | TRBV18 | CASSPAEIREQYF | TGTGCCAGCTCCCCCGCAGAGATCAGGGAGCAGTACTTC
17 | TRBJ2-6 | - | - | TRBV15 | CSTSREVQGSGANVLTF | TGTTCCACCAGCAGAGAAGTGCAGGGGTCTGGGGCCAACGTCCTGACTTTC
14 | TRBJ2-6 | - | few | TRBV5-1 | CASSSAFGANVLTF | TGCGCCAGCAGCTCTGCCTTTGGGGCCAACGTCCTGACTTTC
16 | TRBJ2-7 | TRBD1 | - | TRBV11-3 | CASSSGGRDTSYEQYF | TGTGCCAGCAGCTCAGGGGGCCGGGACACCTCCTACGAGCAGTACTTC
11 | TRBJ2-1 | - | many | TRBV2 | CASQGYNEQFF | TGTGCCAGCCAGGGTTACAATGAGCAGTTCTTC
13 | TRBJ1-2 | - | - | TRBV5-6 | CASSFPPRWGYTF | TGTGCCAGCAGCTTTCCCCCAAGATGGGGCTACACCTTC